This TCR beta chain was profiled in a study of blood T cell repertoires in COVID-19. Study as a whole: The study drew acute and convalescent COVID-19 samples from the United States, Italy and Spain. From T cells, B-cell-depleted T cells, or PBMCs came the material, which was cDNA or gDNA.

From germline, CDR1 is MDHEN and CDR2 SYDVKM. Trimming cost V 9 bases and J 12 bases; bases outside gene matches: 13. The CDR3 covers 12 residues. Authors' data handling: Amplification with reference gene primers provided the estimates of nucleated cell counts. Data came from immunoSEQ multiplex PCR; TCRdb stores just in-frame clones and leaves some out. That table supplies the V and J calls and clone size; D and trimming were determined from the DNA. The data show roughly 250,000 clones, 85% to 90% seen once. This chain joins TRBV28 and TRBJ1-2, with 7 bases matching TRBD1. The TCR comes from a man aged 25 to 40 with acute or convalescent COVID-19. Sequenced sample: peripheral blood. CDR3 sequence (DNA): TGTGCCAGTCTAACCCTATCAGGGGGGCACACCTTC. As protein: CASLTLSGGHTF.